This note documents a single TCR beta chain sequence. As yet, its antigen is unknown. The study profiled TCR beta VDJ and CDR3 using genomic DNA as template. TCRdb reprocessed the reads via MiXCR and lists one record per CDR3 protein. This table has some 200,000 distinct CDR3 sequences, under 55% appearing once. These data are taken from a study of CD8+CD57+ T cells in acquired aplastic anemia. Overall study findings and caveats: Patients and controls shared 25 to 35 CD8+ CDR3 sequences, highly expressed in patients.

For sequencing, patients were chosen who had shown expansion of CD8+CD57+ cells by flow cytometry. The patients, all of them, had severe acquired aplastic anemia. Blood was sampled before the patients had received any therapy. Trimming took off 3 bases at V and 0 bases at J, with 8 bases between the two ends. Germline CDR1 KGHDR, CDR2 SFDVKD. The CDR3 has 16 amino acids. Sequencing was done on a sample of sorted CD4+, CD8+, or CD8+CD57+ T cells (not recorded which) from PBMCs. The chain combines TRBV24-1 with TRBJ2-6; TRBD2 is a possible D gene (5 bases). This TCR came from a human donor with aplastic anemia. Written as DNA, the CDR3 is TGTGCCACCAGTGATCAACGGGGCTCTGGGGCCAACGTCCTGACTTTC. It yields the protein CATSDQRGSGANVLTF.